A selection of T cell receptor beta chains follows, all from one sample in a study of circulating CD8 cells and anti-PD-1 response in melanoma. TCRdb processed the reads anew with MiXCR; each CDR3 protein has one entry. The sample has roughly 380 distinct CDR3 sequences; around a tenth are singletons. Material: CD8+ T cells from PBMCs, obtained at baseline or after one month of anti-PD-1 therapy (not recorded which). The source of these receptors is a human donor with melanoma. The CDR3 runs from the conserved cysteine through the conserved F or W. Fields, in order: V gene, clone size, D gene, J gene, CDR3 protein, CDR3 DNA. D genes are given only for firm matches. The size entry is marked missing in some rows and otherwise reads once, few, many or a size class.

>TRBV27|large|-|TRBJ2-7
CASSLSTASSYEQYF
TGTGCCAGCAGTTTATCTACAGCCAGCTCCTACGAGCAGTACTTC
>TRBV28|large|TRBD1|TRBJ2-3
CASRDLDRGATDTQYF
TGTGCCAGCAGAGACCTGGACAGGGGGGCCACAGATACGCAGTATTTT
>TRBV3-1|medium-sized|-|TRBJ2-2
CASSQVRGMEELFF
TGTGCCAGCAGCCAAGTGAGGGGGATGGAGGAGCTGTTTTTT
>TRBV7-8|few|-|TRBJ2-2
CASSSFTGPTGELFF
TGTGCCAGCAGCTCTTTCACAGGGCCCACCGGGGAGCTGTTTTTT
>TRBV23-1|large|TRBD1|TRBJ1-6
CASSTGEKGSCYNSPLHF
TGCGCCAGCAGTACAGGGGAGAAAGGGTCATGCTATAATTCACCCCTCCACTTT
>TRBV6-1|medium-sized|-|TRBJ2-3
CASSEPDSRTDTQYF
TGTGCCAGCAGTGAGCCGGACAGTCGCACAGATACGCAGTATTTT
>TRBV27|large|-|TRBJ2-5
CASSPSRRGTQYF
TGTGCCAGCAGTCCCTCCCGACGGGGGACCCAGTACTTC
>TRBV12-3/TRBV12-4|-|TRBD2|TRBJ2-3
CASSLELAGGLPDTQYF
TGTGCCAGCAGTTTGGAGTTGGCGGGGGGGCTCCCAGATACGCAGTATTTT
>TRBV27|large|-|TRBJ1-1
CARHTRETEAFF
TGTGCCCGACACACCAGAGAAACTGAAGCTTTCTTT
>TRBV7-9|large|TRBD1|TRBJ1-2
CASSPTGNYGYTF
TGTGCCAGCAGCCCGACAGGGAACTATGGCTACACCTTC
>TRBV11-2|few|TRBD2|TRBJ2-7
CASSLPTSGSGSYEQYF
TGTGCCAGCAGCCTCCCGACTAGCGGGAGTGGCTCCTACGAGCAGTACTTC
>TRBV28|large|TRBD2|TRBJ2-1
CASSFEELAGGGEQFF
TGTGCCAGCAGCTTCGAGGAACTAGCGGGAGGGGGGGAGCAGTTCTTC
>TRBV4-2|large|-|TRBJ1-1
CASSPTGGRDEAFF
TGTGCCAGCAGCCCCACCGGGGGGCGAGATGAAGCTTTCTTT
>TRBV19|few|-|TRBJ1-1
CASIGRVEAFF
TGTGCCAGTATCGGACGGGTTGAAGCTTTCTTT
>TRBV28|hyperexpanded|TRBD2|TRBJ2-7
CASSLLAGAYEQYF
TGTGCCAGCAGTTTACTAGCGGGAGCCTACGAGCAGTACTTC
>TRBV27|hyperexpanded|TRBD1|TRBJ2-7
CASSHTRTGGLVEQYF
TGTGCCAGCAGTCACACCCGGACAGGGGGCCTCGTCGAGCAGTACTTC
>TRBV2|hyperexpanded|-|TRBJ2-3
CASSAWAQGVSTDTQYF
TGTGCCAGCAGCGCATGGGCGCAGGGCGTAAGCACAGATACGCAGTATTTT
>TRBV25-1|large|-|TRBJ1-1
CASSERSGLNTEAFF
TGTGCCAGCAGTGAACGGTCAGGGTTGAACACTGAAGCTTTCTTT
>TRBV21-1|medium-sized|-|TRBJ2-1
CASRRLAGDAGIRYNEQFF
TGTGCCAGCAGAAGACTAGCGGGGGACGCTGGTATTAGATACAATGAGCAGTTCTTC
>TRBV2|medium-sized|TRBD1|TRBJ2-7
CASKQGAMYEQYF
TGTGCCAGCAAACAGGGGGCGATGTACGAGCAGTACTTC
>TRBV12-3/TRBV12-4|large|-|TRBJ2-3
CASSLLRRDTQYF
TGTGCCAGCAGTTTATTGAGGCGAGATACGCAGTATTTT
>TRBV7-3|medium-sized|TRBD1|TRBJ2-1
CASSPTGNEQFF
TGTGCCAGCAGTCCGACAGGGAATGAGCAGTTCTTC
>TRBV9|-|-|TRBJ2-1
CASSVGGLNNEQFF
TGTGCCAGCAGCGTGGGTGGACTGAACAATGAGCAGTTCTTC
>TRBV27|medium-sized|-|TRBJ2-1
CASSFYGAELNEQFF
TGTGCCAGCAGTTTTTATGGGGCAGAATTGAATGAGCAGTTCTTC
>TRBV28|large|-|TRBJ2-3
CASTRGWADTQYF
TGTGCCAGCACGCGGGGTTGGGCAGATACGCAGTATTTT
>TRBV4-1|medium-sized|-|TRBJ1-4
CASSQVSGGRNEKLFF
TGCGCCAGCAGCCAAGTATCGGGGGGGAGGAATGAAAAACTGTTTTTT
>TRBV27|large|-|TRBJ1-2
CASSFSTDSYGYTF
TGTGCCAGCAGTTTTTCGACAGATTCCTATGGCTACACCTTC
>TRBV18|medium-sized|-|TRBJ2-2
CASSPPDDTTGELFF
TGTGCCAGCTCACCACCGGATGACACGACCGGGGAGCTGTTTTTT
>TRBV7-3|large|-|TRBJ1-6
CASSLGRSGYNSPLHF
TGTGCCAGCAGCCTCGGGAGGTCAGGGTATAATTCACCCCTCCACTTT
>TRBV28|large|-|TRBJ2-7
CASSVSAYEQYF
TGTGCCAGCAGTGTCTCAGCGTACGAGCAGTACTTC
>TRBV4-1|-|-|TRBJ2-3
CASSQGSPSTDTQYF
TGCGCCAGCAGCCAAGGGTCCCCGAGCACAGATACGCAGTATTTT
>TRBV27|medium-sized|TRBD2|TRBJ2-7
CASSRGLAGWSQYF
TGTGCCAGCAGCAGAGGACTAGCGGGATGGTCGCAGTACTTC
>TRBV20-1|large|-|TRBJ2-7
CSARDYFESYEQYF
TGCAGTGCTAGGGACTACTTCGAATCCTACGAGCAGTACTTC